Reported below is one T cell receptor beta chain. TCRdb recomputed calls from the 5' RACE reads with MiXCR, one row per CDR3 protein. The sample lists a few hundred thousand distinct CDR3 sequences, about a sixth seen once, with 25% to 40% in the top ten. The data are from a study of CD8 T cells in ankylosing spondylitis. Sequencing was done on a sample of blood, either unsorted or a sorted T cell fraction (not recorded which). The clonotype was recovered from a male donor with ankylosing spondylitis or in good health (not recorded which).

Written as DNA, the CDR3 is TGCGCCAGCAGCCTGACAGGGGGTAGCGACGAGCAGTACTTC. Its translation is CASSLTGGSDEQYF. The genes are TRBV5-1 and TRBJ2-7; TRBD1 aligns across 9 bases. CDR1 and CDR2 from the germline V gene are SGHRS and YFSETQ. The junction had 7 bases not matched to a gene; V was cut back by 4 bases and J by 5 bases. This CDR3 has 14 amino acids.